Listed below are T cell receptor beta chains from one sample, sequenced in a study of T cells in Graves' hyperthyroidism and ophthalmopathy. Each CDR3 protein gets one entry after TCRdb re-called the multiplex PCR reads with MiXCR. Here the sample spans about 640,000 distinct CDR3 sequences, more than 14% being singletons. Sequencing was performed on blood. These receptors were taken from a woman between 45 and 60 years old with Graves' ophthalmopathy. Each CDR3 is given with its conserved first and last residue. The order of the fields is V gene, J gene, D gene, clone size, CDR3 protein, CDR3 DNA. A D gene is named only where the DNA matches it firmly. A clone size is listed for some rows: how often the clone was seen (once, few, many), or a class if it is expanded.

TRBV15,TRBJ2-5,TRBD1,many,CATSTDQGAETQYF,TGTGCCACCAGCACCGACCAGGGGGCGGAGACCCAGTACTTC
TRBV14,TRBJ2-7,NA,NA,CASSQKGLWDQELEQYF,TGTGCCAGCAGCCAAAAGGGGCTCTGGGATCAGGAGCTCGAGCAGTACTTC
TRBV12-3/TRBV12-4,TRBJ2-1,NA,few,CASSFPMNNEQFF,TGTGCCAGCAGTTTTCCTATGAACAATGAGCAGTTCTTC
TRBV12-5,TRBJ1-5,NA,many,CASGLGYGNQPQHF,TGTGCTAGTGGTTTGGGTTATGGTAACCAGCCCCAGCATTTT
TRBV5-1,TRBJ2-1,TRBD2,NA,CASSSDSSGRVYEQFF,TGCGCCAGCAGCAGCGACTCTAGCGGGAGAGTCTATGAGCAGTTCTTC
TRBV6-1,TRBJ1-1,TRBD1,NA,CASSKTGENTEAFF,TGTGCCAGCAGTAAGACAGGGGAGAACACTGAAGCTTTCTTT
TRBV11-2,TRBJ2-1,NA,many,CASSLVLNEQFF,TGTGCCAGCAGCTTAGTTCTAAATGAGCAGTTCTTC
TRBV7-9,TRBJ2-7,TRBD2,many,CASSHTPSGPSYEQYF,TGTGCCAGCAGCCATACCCCTAGCGGGCCCTCCTACGAGCAGTACTTC
TRBV7-6,TRBJ2-2,TRBD2,many,CASSLAASGNTGELFF,TGTGCCAGCAGCTTAGCCGCTAGCGGGAACACCGGGGAGCTGTTTTTT
TRBV4-3,TRBJ2-3,TRBD2,NA,CASSFASGRRTDTQYF,TGCGCCAGCAGCTTCGCTAGCGGGAGGAGAACAGATACGCAGTATTTT
TRBV30,TRBJ2-5,TRBD1,few,CAWSPGGPETQYF,TGTGCCTGGAGTCCAGGGGGCCCCGAGACCCAGTACTTC
TRBV12-3/TRBV12-4,TRBJ2-2,NA,many,CASSRSGPTGELFF,TGTGCCAGCAGCCGCAGTGGACCGACCGGGGAGCTGTTTTTT
TRBV20-1,TRBJ1-6,NA,NA,CSASGNNSPLHF,TGCAGTGCTTCCGGGAATAATTCACCCCTCCACTTT
TRBV2,TRBJ2-1,NA,many,CASRPGRRDEQFF,TGTGCCAGCAGACCGGGCCGCAGGGATGAGCAGTTCTTC
TRBV5-1,TRBJ2-1,TRBD2,many,CASSSGLAGISYNEQFF,TGCGCCAGCAGCTCGGGACTAGCGGGTATCTCCTACAATGAGCAGTTCTTC
TRBV6-5,TRBJ1-2,NA,many,CASSYYLGGYTF,TGTGCCAGCAGTTACTATCTGGGAGGCTACACCTTC